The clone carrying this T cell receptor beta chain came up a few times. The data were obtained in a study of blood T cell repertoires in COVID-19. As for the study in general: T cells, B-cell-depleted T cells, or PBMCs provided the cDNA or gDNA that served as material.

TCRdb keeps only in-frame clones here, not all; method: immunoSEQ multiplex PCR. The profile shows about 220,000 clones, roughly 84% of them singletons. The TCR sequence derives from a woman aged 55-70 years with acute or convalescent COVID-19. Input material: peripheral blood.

Here the CDR3 reads CASSLDRGVLYF. The CDR3 DNA sequence: TGTGCCAGCAGCTTAGACCGGGGGGTGCTGTACTTC. V and J are TRBV7-2 and TRBJ2-7; 7 nucleotides agree with TRBD2. Germline CDR1 and CDR2: SGHTA and FQGNSA. Trimming removed 1 base from V and 12 bases from J; junction bases left unmatched: 6. The CDR3 has 12 residues.